This is a list of T cell receptor beta chains from one sample in a study of T cells in localized non-small cell lung cancer. TCRdb keeps only in-frame clones here, not all; method: immunoSEQ multiplex PCR. The table lists 25,000 to 35,000 clones, 88% of them singletons, with less than 5% in the top ten. The material sequenced was peripheral blood mononuclear cells, taken before any cancer treatment. The receptors here all came from a woman aged 35 to 70 with stage III lung adenocarcinoma. CDR3s include the opening cysteine and the closing phenylalanine or tryptophan. The D gene is left open where the match is weak. Expanded clones get a size class; other rows say once, few or many, or leave the size out.

J gene,V gene,clone size,D gene,CDR3 protein,CDR3 DNA
TRBJ2-5,TRBV27,NA,NA,CASSGPGRETQYF,TGTGCCAGCAGTGGCCCGGGTCGGGAGACCCAGTACTTC
TRBJ1-4,TRBV7-3,NA,TRBD1,CASSLGPATGVNEKLFF,TGTGCCAGCAGCTTAGGTCCTGCGACAGGGGTAAATGAAAAACTGTTTTTT
TRBJ2-7,TRBV28,NA,TRBD2,CASKGAGGPYEQYF,TGTGCCAGCAAAGGAGCGGGAGGGCCCTACGAGCAGTACTTC
TRBJ1-3,TRBV5-6,few,NA,CASSLGWTDFGGNTIYF,TGTGCCAGCAGCTTGGGTTGGACCGACTTCGGTGGAAACACCATATATTTT
TRBJ2-1,TRBV7-7,NA,NA,CASSLQGRGNEQFF,TGTGCTAGCAGCTTACAGGGGAGGGGAAATGAGCAGTTCTTC
TRBJ1-1,TRBV11-3,NA,NA,CASSSRNTEAFF,TGTGCCAGCAGCTCCCGGAACACTGAAGCTTTCTTT
TRBJ2-7,TRBV2,few,NA,CASTRDGSSYEQYF,TGTGCCAGCACCCGGGACGGTAGCTCCTACGAGCAGTACTTC
TRBJ2-7,TRBV5-1,NA,NA,CASSLSQGSYEQYF,TGCGCCAGCAGCTTGTCTCAGGGGTCCTACGAGCAGTACTTC
TRBJ2-7,TRBV5-4,NA,NA,CASSTPTASSDEQYF,TGTGCCAGCAGCACCCCGACGGCTAGCTCCGACGAGCAGTACTTC
TRBJ1-4,TRBV6-5,NA,TRBD1,CASSRQGTYEKLFF,TGTGCCAGCAGTAGACAGGGAACATATGAAAAACTGTTTTTT
TRBJ2-7,TRBV4-2,NA,TRBD2,CASSQGGVAGYEQYF,TGTGCCAGCAGCCAGGGGGGGGTAGCGGGGTACGAGCAGTACTTC
TRBJ1-3,TRBV27,NA,TRBD1,CASSLGQGRYTVYF,TGTGCCAGCAGTTTAGGACAGGGTCGGTACACCGTATATTTT
TRBJ1-4,TRBV4-3,NA,TRBD1,CASSRRTGPNEKLFF,TGCGCCAGCAGCCGAAGGACAGGGCCTAATGAAAAACTGTTTTTT
TRBJ1-1,TRBV7-2,NA,NA,CASSQVGRAPNTEAFF,TGTGCCAGCAGCCAAGTAGGACGGGCGCCAAACACTGAAGCTTTCTTT
TRBJ1-2,TRBV6-4,NA,TRBD1,CASRAGTGYGYTF,TGTGCCAGCAGGGCCGGGACAGGCTATGGCTACACCTTC
TRBJ1-5,TRBV7-8,NA,NA,CASSPGTTNQPQHF,TGTGCCAGCAGCCCCGGGACAACTAATCAGCCCCAGCATTTT
TRBJ2-1,TRBV30,NA,NA,CAWKRGAEQFF,TGTGCCTGGAAGAGGGGGGCCGAGCAGTTCTTC
TRBJ1-1,TRBV7-2,NA,NA,CASSLGEGLRAFF,TGTGCCAGCAGCTTAGGCGAGGGTCTCAGAGCTTTCTTT
TRBJ1-4,TRBV2,NA,TRBD1,CASLWDRNEKLFF,TGTGCCAGCTTGTGGGACAGGAATGAAAAACTGTTTTTT
TRBJ1-1,TRBV5-4,NA,TRBD1,CASRPRTGGNTEAFF,TGTGCCAGCAGACCTAGGACAGGGGGAAACACTGAAGCTTTCTTT
TRBJ2-3,TRBV2,NA,TRBD2,CASNPRLAGVGTDTQYF,TGTGCCAGCAATCCGAGACTAGCGGGAGTAGGTACAGATACGCAGTATTTT
TRBJ2-3,TRBV5-1,NA,TRBD2,CASTPGSGSRILSTDTQYF,TGCGCCAGCACACCCGGGAGCGGGAGCCGAATTTTGAGCACAGATACGCAGTATTTT
TRBJ1-2,TRBV5-1,once,TRBD1,CASSFVTGDYGYTF,TGCGCCAGCAGCTTTGTGACAGGGGACTATGGCTACACCTTC
TRBJ2-7,TRBV5-4,NA,NA,CASSPGTPYEQYF,TGTGCCAGCAGCCCCGGGACCCCCTACGAGCAGTACTTC
TRBJ2-1,TRBV7-3,NA,TRBD2,CASSLMSSGSYNEQFF,TGTGCCAGCAGCTTAATGAGTAGCGGGTCCTACAATGAGCAGTTCTTC
TRBJ2-7,TRBV30,NA,NA,CAWSAGAGVSEQYF,TGTGCCTGGAGTGCTGGAGCAGGGGTAAGCGAGCAGTACTTC
TRBJ1-2,TRBV19,NA,NA,CASSIGGRYGYTF,TGTGCCAGTAGTATCGGAGGGCGCTATGGCTACACCTTC
TRBJ2-2,TRBV9,NA,NA,CASSVEGTGELFF,TGTGCCAGCAGCGTAGAGGGCACCGGGGAGCTGTTTTTT
TRBJ2-7,TRBV30,NA,TRBD2,CAWSREGYEQYF,TGTGCCTGGAGTCGGGAGGGCTACGAGCAGTACTTC
TRBJ2-1,TRBV18,NA,NA,CASSLAEAENEQFF,TGTGCCAGCTCACTTGCCGAGGCAGAAAATGAGCAGTTCTTC
TRBJ2-1,TRBV6-1,NA,NA,CASTGWGGINEQFF,TGTGCCAGCACTGGGTGGGGCGGGATCAATGAGCAGTTCTTC
TRBJ1-2,TRBV6-1,NA,NA,CASREQGHYGYTF,TGTGCCAGCCGAGAACAGGGTCACTATGGCTACACCTTC
TRBJ1-1,TRBV19,once,TRBD1,CASTPRDRGRVAFF,TGTGCCAGTACTCCCCGGGACAGGGGGCGTGTAGCTTTCTTT
TRBJ2-2,TRBV9,NA,NA,CASSVVRAGGELFF,TGTGCCAGCAGCGTAGTCAGGGCGGGCGGGGAGCTGTTTTTT
TRBJ2-2,TRBV5-1,NA,NA,CASSYGQNTGELFF,TGCGCCAGCAGCTACGGACAGAACACCGGGGAGCTGTTTTTT
TRBJ1-3,TRBV28,NA,NA,CASASSGNTIYF,TGTGCCAGCGCGAGCTCTGGAAACACCATATATTTT
TRBJ1-5,TRBV2,NA,NA,CASGRERQPQHF,TGTGCCAGCGGCAGGGAGCGGCAGCCCCAGCATTTT
TRBJ2-1,TRBV6-1,NA,NA,CASSELRLSSYNEQFF,TGTGCCAGCAGTGAACTAAGATTGAGCTCCTACAATGAGCAGTTCTTC
TRBJ2-7,TRBV9,NA,NA,CTGYGDGSYEQYF,TGTACCGGCTACGGCGACGGTTCCTACGAGCAGTACTTC
TRBJ2-5,TRBV28,NA,NA,CASSFPTPETQYF,TGTGCCAGCAGTTTCCCCACCCCAGAGACCCAGTACTTC
TRBJ2-2,TRBV9,NA,NA,CASSVGSPGELFF,TGTGCCAGCAGCGTAGGGAGCCCCGGGGAGCTGTTTTTT
TRBJ1-5,TRBV28,NA,NA,CAIADIDEQPQHF,TGTGCCATCGCCGACATTGACGAGCAGCCCCAGCATTTT
TRBJ1-3,TRBV28,once,NA,CASSLGGPGNTIYF,TGTGCCAGCAGTTTGGGGGGGCCAGGAAACACCATATATTTT
TRBJ2-1,TRBV4-3,NA,NA,CASAGGSGEQFF,TGCGCCAGCGCAGGGGGGTCCGGGGAGCAGTTCTTC
TRBJ1-4,TRBV7-2,NA,NA,CASSFEGRAPNEKLFF,TGTGCCAGCAGCTTTGAAGGCCGGGCGCCTAATGAAAAACTGTTTTTT